This passage covers 32 T cell receptor beta chains from one sample sequenced in a study of T cell changes during pregnancy in multiple sclerosis. Repertoires were generated with immunoSEQ multiplex PCR, while TCRdb's copy carries only in-frame clones and drops some. The sample shows tens of thousands of clones, 90% to 95% of them seen only once. This sample comprised CD8+ T cells from peripheral blood mononuclear cells, obtained in the third trimester of pregnancy. Receptors were obtained from a female donor with multiple sclerosis, enrolled in a pregnancy study.

The chain combines TRBV19 with TRBJ2-1; 7 bases fit TRBD2. Germline assignment: CDR1 LNHDA and CDR2 SQIVND (reference sequence). CDR3 size: 13 residues. The junction had 4 bases not matched to a gene; V was cut back by 8 bases and J by 3 bases. CDR3 coding DNA: TGTGCCAGTGGTGGACTAGACTACAATGAGCAGTTCTTC. Translating gives CASGGLDYNEQFF.

The rearrangement joins TRBV2 to TRBJ2-3, with 11 bases aligning to TRBD2. Trimming removed 8 bases from V and 1 base from J; junction bases left unmatched: 8. Germline loops: CDR1 SNHLY, CDR2 FYNNEI. The CDR3 extends over 16 amino acids. The DNA of the CDR3 is TGTGCCAGCCCGCTTAGACTAGCGGGACGCACAGATACGCAGTATTTT. This translates into CASPLRLAGRTDTQYF.

The V call is TRBV2, the J call TRBJ2-5; 10 nucleotides line up with TRBD1. Trimming at V came to 11 bases and at J to 0 bases, leaving 9 bases not matched to a gene. This CDR3 spans 15 amino acids. Germline loops: CDR1 SNHLY, CDR2 FYNNEI. The CDR3: CAVHWDRGDQETQYF. The CDR3 DNA follows: TGTGCCGTACATTGGGACAGGGGCGACCAAGAGACCCAGTACTTC.

A note on this clone: This same CDR3 is encoded by further DNA sequences in the sample. This chain connects TRBV4-1 to TRBJ2-5; 8 bases line up with TRBD1. This CDR3 spans 16 amino acids. The J segment lost 0 bases and the V segment lost 4 bases, leaving 7 bases of the junction unmatched. Germline lookup yields CDR1 MGHRA and CDR2 YSYEKL. For the CDR3, the DNA is TGCGCCAGCAGCCCCCCAGGGGGACAGGACCAAGAGACCCAGTACTTC. Protein sequence: CASSPPGGQDQETQYF.

J is TRBJ2-1 and V is TRBV19; D gene unclear. Germline CDR1 is LNHDA and CDR2 is SQIVND (reference sequence). Between the trimmed V and J ends, which lost 11 bases and 8 bases, there was a span of 19 bases. The CDR3 covers 13 residues. DNA of the CDR3: TGTGCCGGAAGCGTGCGTAGTGGGTATGAGCAGTTCTTC. This encodes CAGSVRSGYEQFF.

This clone has just a few counts. This chain uses TRBV2 with TRBJ2-2; 10 nucleotides match TRBD1. V lost 6 bases to trimming and J lost 5 bases; unmatched junction nucleotides: 9. The germline CDR1 and CDR2 sequences are SNHLY and FYNNEI. The CDR3 has 16 residues. The CDR3 region is CASRETGGRSTGELFF. In DNA form, the CDR3 reads TGTGCCAGCAGGGAGACAGGGGGCCGCAGTACCGGGGAGCTGTTTTTT.

The CDR3 spells CASSRTGKNTEAFF. The CDR3 DNA reads as TGTGCCAGCAGTCGGACAGGGAAGAACACTGAAGCTTTCTTT. The gene calls are TRBV6-5 and TRBJ1-1, with 8 bases matching TRBD1. The germline gives CDR1 MNHEY, CDR2 SVGAGI. Trimming took 5 bases from V and 1 from J; bases not matched to a gene: 3. The CDR3 contains 14 residues.

The chain couples TRBV11-2 to TRBJ2-1; 14 bases are a match to TRBD2. The CDR3 has 16 amino acids. V lost 4 bases to trimming and J lost 9 bases; unmatched junction nucleotides: 8. The germline V gene has CDR1 SGHAT and CDR2 FQNNGV. This CDR3 is CASSYRGTSGRFEQFF. The CDR3 coding sequence is TGTGCCAGCAGCTACAGGGGGACTAGCGGGAGATTTGAGCAGTTCTTC.

This clone was seen only once. The rearrangement links TRBV4-1 to TRBJ2-1, with a weak D call TRBD2 (6 bases). The CDR3 spans 15 residues. The germline gives CDR1 MGHRA, CDR2 YSYEKL. V dropped 5 bases and J dropped 2 bases, with 13 bases sitting between them. The CDR3, as DNA: TGCGCCAGCAGCAGGACGGGAGAGCCCTACAATGAGCAGTTCTTC. Encoded protein: CASSRTGEPYNEQFF.

The V and J genes are TRBV18 and TRBJ2-7, with 9 bases that match TRBD1. Germline-derived CDR1 and CDR2 are KGHSH and LQKENI. The CDR3 is 14 residues long. V was pared by 3 bases and J by 5 bases, with 5 bases of the junction left unmatched. The CDR3 DNA reads as TGTGCCAGCTCACCGAGGGACAGGGCCGACGAGCAGTACTTC. Encoded protein: CASSPRDRADEQYF.

In DNA, the CDR3 is TGTGCCAGCAGCGTAGGCCCGGGTATACACAATGAGCAGTTCTTC. Its protein product is CASSVGPGIHNEQFF. The chain links TRBV9 to TRBJ2-1, with D unclear. The CDR3 spans 15 residues. Germline lookup yields CDR1 SGDLS and CDR2 YYNGEE. Trimming pared 0 bases from V and 5 bases from J, leaving 12 bases between.

This chain links TRBV2 with TRBJ1-2, with D unresolved. The CDR3 extends over 16 amino acids. The germline gives CDR1 SNHLY, CDR2 FYNNEI. V dropped 2 bases and J dropped 2 bases, with 15 bases sitting between them. The CDR3 loop is CASSERRRPLNYGYTF. As DNA, the CDR3 is TGTGCCAGCAGTGAAAGGCGGAGACCCCTGAACTATGGCTACACCTTC.

This clone showed up just once. The chain is built from TRBV29-1 and TRBJ1-2; 9 bases are a match to TRBD1. The germline CDR1 and CDR2 sequences are SQVTM and ANQGSEA. V gave up 4 bases and J gave up 3 bases; unmatched junction bases: 6. This CDR3 is built from 14 residues. The CDR3: CSVVGQGSDYGYTF. DNA of the CDR3: TGCAGCGTTGTCGGACAGGGGAGTGACTATGGCTACACCTTC.

In DNA, the CDR3 is TGTGCCAGCACCACTCCGGGACAGATAAGCACTGAAGCTTTCTTT. This translates into CASTTPGQISTEAFF. The chain couples TRBV2 to TRBJ1-1, with 7 bases identical to TRBD1. The CDR3 is 15 residues long. Per germline, CDR1 SNHLY and CDR2 FYNNEI. Trimming at V came to 7 bases and at J to 4 bases, leaving 12 bases not matched to a gene. Full variable domain (missing parts from reference TRBV2 and TRBJ1-1): EPEVTQTPSHQVTQMGQEVILRCVPISNHLYFYWYRQILGQKVEFLVSFYNNEISEKSEIFDDQFSVERPDGSNFTLKIRSTKLEDSAMYFCASTTPGQISTEAFFGQGTRLTVV.

The chain carries TRBV7-9 and TRBJ2-7; 8 nucleotides align to TRBD1. Germline CDR1 is SEHNR and CDR2 is FQNEAQ (reference sequence). There are 12 residues in the CDR3. After removal of 8 bases from V and 2 bases from J, the junction contained 2 bases not matched to a gene. CDR3 bases: TGTGCCAGCCGGACAGGGACCTACGAGCAGTACTTC. Its protein is CASRTGTYEQYF.

A few counts support this clone. The chain is built from TRBV29-1 and TRBJ2-1, with 12 bases fitting TRBD2. Per germline, CDR1 SQVTM and CDR2 ANQGSEA. The CDR3 has 16 residues. Trimming took 4 bases from V and 9 from J; bases not matched to a gene: 13. CDR3 residues: CSVGVSSGGDLPEQFF. The CDR3 nucleotides are TGCAGCGTTGGGGTTTCTAGCGGGGGGGATCTACCTGAGCAGTTCTTC.

CDR3 in DNA: TGTGCCTGGAGTGGACAGGCTAGCAATCAGCCCCAGCATTTT. Translated, it gives CAWSGQASNQPQHF. The chain uses TRBV30 and TRBJ1-5; maybe TRBD1 (6 bases). CDR1 and CDR2 from the germline V gene are GTSNPN and SVGIG (reference sequence). The CDR3 is made up of 14 amino acids. With 1 base removed from V and 0 bases from J, the gap between germline ends came to 7 bases.

V is TRBV20-1 and J is TRBJ2-7; D remains unclear. This CDR3 has 11 residues. Germline V gene lookup returns CDR1 DFQATT and CDR2 SNEGSKA (reference sequence). Trimming removed 5 bases from V and 2 bases from J, with 7 bases in between. The CDR3 bases are TGCAGTGCTCGCGGAGCCTACGAGCAGTACTTC. Residues: CSARGAYEQYF.

This clone came up a few times. The chain combines TRBV10-1 with TRBJ2-7, with TRBD2 as a possible D gene (6 bases). The V end lost 8 bases, the J end lost 0 bases, and 8 bases lay between the germline ends. In germline, CDR1 is WNHNN, CDR2 SYGVQD (reference sequence). The CDR3 is made up of 12 amino acids. The CDR3 region is CASAGSSYEQYF. As DNA, the CDR3 is TGCGCCAGCGCCGGGAGCTCCTACGAGCAGTACTTC.

The rearrangement uses TRBV11-2 and TRBJ1-4; TRBD1 might be the D (6 bases). Germline V gene sequence: CDR1 SGHAT, CDR2 FQNNGV. CDR3 length: 15 residues. V gave up 2 bases and J gave up 3 bases, with 10 bases separating them. CDR3 amino acids: CASSLLYRANEKLFF. As DNA, the CDR3 is TGTGCCAGCAGCTTATTGTACAGGGCTAATGAAAAACTGTTTTTT.

The rearrangement links TRBV7-9 to TRBJ1-6; D remains ambiguous. This CDR3 comprises 12 residues. V was cut by 7 bases and J by 9 bases, with 10 bases left in between. Germline V CDR1 and CDR2: SEHNR, FQNEAQ (reference sequence). The CDR3 spells CASIRPGSPLHF. CDR3 nucleotides: TGTGCCAGCATTCGCCCAGGTTCACCCCTCCACTTT.

The chain links TRBV2 to TRBJ2-1, with a weak D call TRBD2 (7 bases). CDR3 size: 17 residues. With 0 bases removed from V and 5 bases from J, the gap between germline ends came to 17 bases. Per germline, CDR1 SNHLY and CDR2 FYNNEI. The chain's CDR3 is CASSEAGGARGDNEQFF. The CDR3 DNA sequence: TGTGCCAGCAGTGAAGCGGGGGGGGCCCGGGGGGACAATGAGCAGTTCTTC.

V is TRBV29-1 and J is TRBJ2-7; 13 bases match TRBD2. Germline V gives CDR1 SQVTM, CDR2 ANQGSEA. Germline trimming cut 7 bases from V and 0 bases from J; bases unmatched to any gene: 9. This CDR3 spans 16 amino acids. In DNA, the CDR3 is TGCAGCGCCAGACTAGCGGGGGGCTCTAGCTCCTACGAGCAGTACTTC. Residues: CSARLAGGSSSYEQYF.

This clone was observed a single time. The chain carries TRBV14 and TRBJ2-2, with 7 bases lining up with TRBD1. The CDR3 is 14 residues long. The V gene's germline CDR1 is SGHDN and CDR2 FVKESK. After removal of 1 base from V and 6 bases from J, the junction contained 2 bases not matched to a gene. The chain's CDR3 is CASSQVRGPGELFF. CDR3 DNA sequence: TGTGCCAGCAGCCAAGTTAGGGGGCCCGGGGAGCTGTTTTTT.

This clone was seen only once. V is TRBV2 and J is TRBJ1-4, with D perhaps TRBD1 (6 bases). This CDR3 has 13 amino acids. Per germline, CDR1 SNHLY and CDR2 FYNNEI. V lost 6 bases and J 4 bases, leaving 9 bases between the germline ends. The CDR3 loop is CASRTGLNEKLFF. CDR3 sequence (DNA): TGTGCCAGCAGGACAGGCCTTAATGAAAAACTGTTTTTT.

The gene calls are TRBV21-1 and TRBJ2-3; the D call in the table, TRBD1, was not verified against the DNA. TRBV21-1 constitutes a pseudogene. This CDR3 spans 17 amino acids. The CDR3 bases are TGTGCCAGCAGCGAAGGGTGTGGGACAGAAAGCACAGATACGCAGTATTTT. Protein sequence: CASSEGCGTESTDTQYF.

The CDR3 sequence is CASRRLAGETQYF. DNA of the CDR3: TGTGCCAGCAGGAGACTAGCGGGAGAGACCCAGTACTTC. The V gene is TRBV6-1, the J gene TRBJ2-5; 10 bases align to TRBD2. The CDR3 has 13 amino acids. Germline V CDR1 and CDR2: MNHNS, SASEGT. Trimming at V came to 6 bases and at J to 4 bases, leaving 2 bases not matched to a gene.

V usage is TRBV11-3 and J usage is TRBJ2-2, with a tentative D call TRBD2 (7 bases). CDR3 length: 15 amino acids. The germline gives CDR1 SGHNT, CDR2 YENEEA. V was pared by 5 bases and J by 4 bases, with 14 bases between. CDR3 sequence reads: CASSTRRGGTGELFF. CDR3 nucleotide sequence: TGTGCCAGCAGCACCCGTAGGGGGGGCACCGGGGAGCTGTTTTTT.

The rearrangement links TRBV2 to TRBJ2-1; no definite D call. Germline-derived CDR1 and CDR2 are SNHLY and FYNNEI. Between the trimmed V and J ends, which lost 6 bases and 5 bases, there was a span of 17 bases. The length of the CDR3 is 15 residues. The CDR3, as DNA: TGTGCCAGCAGCTTTTTAATGATCGAGCACAATGAGCAGTTCTTC. It yields the protein CASSFLMIEHNEQFF.

This clone came up a few times. V is TRBV30 and J is TRBJ2-3; a weak D match, TRBD1 (5 bases). Germline V gene lookup returns CDR1 GTSNPN and CDR2 SVGIG (reference sequence). The CDR3 extends over 16 amino acids. V was trimmed by 3 bases and J by 0 bases, leaving 16 bases between them. The CDR3 DNA follows: TGTGCCTGGAGCAATGGCGACAGCCCTAGCACAGATACGCAGTATTTT. Amino acid sequence: CAWSNGDSPSTDTQYF. Using reference TRBV30 and TRBJ2-3 for the parts outside the CDR3, the full variable domain is SQTIHQWPATLVQPVGSPLSLECTVEGTSNPNLYWYRQAAGRGLQLLFYSVGIGQISSEVPQNLSASRPQDRQFILSSKKLLLSDSGFYLCAWSNGDSPSTDTQYFGPGTRLTVL.

The chain uses TRBV21-1 and TRBJ1-5. TRBV21-1 is a listed pseudogene. The CDR3 has 14 residues. CDR3 sequence (DNA): TGTGCCAGCAGCAAGAATGGACGGGGATCGCCCCAGCATTTT. Translated: CASSKNGRGSPQHF.

This clone occurred a few times. The chain has TRBV7-9 and TRBJ2-7; TRBD2 agrees at 11 bases. Germline V gene lookup returns CDR1 SEHNR and CDR2 FQNEAQ (reference sequence). The ends lost 3 bases at V and 3 bases at J; junction bases unmatched: 10. This CDR3 is 17 amino acids long. CDR3 coding DNA: TGTGCCAGCAGCTTGGATCGCCTAGCGGGAGGAATCTACGAGCAGTACTTC. It yields the protein CASSLDRLAGGIYEQYF.